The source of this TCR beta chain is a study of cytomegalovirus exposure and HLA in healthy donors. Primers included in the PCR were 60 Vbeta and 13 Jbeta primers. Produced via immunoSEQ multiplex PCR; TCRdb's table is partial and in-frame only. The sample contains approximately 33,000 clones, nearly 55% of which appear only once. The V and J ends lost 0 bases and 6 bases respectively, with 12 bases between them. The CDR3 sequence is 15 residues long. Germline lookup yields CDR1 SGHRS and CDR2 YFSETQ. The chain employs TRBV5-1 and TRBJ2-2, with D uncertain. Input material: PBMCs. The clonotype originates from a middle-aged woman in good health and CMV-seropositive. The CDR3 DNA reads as TGCGCCAGCAGCTTGGGTGTCGGTATCTCCGGGGAGCTGTTTTTT. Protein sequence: CASSLGVGISGELFF.